Listed below are T cell receptor beta chains from one sample, sequenced in a study of blood T cell repertoires in COVID-19. This table comes from immunoSEQ multiplex PCR, and its TCRdb copy is limited to in-frame clones, with some not included. The sample has 98,000 or so clones; more than 85% are singletons. Sequencing input: peripheral blood. These receptors came from a human donor in a cohort sampled during active COVID-19. CDR3s include the opening cysteine and the closing phenylalanine or tryptophan. Each record gives: D gene, V gene, clone size, J gene, CDR3 protein, CDR3 DNA. D genes are given only for firm matches. Clone size appears in some rows only: once, few, many, or a class for an expanded clone.

>TRBD1|TRBV3-1/TRBV3-2|-|TRBJ1-3
CASSDLYRGRNTIYF
TGTGCCAGCAGCGACCTCTACAGGGGGCGAAACACCATATATTTT
>TRBD2|TRBV24-1|-|TRBJ2-1
CATRGTSGEIRNEQFF
TGTGCCACCCGAGGGACTAGCGGTGAAATAAGGAATGAGCAGTTCTTC
>TRBD2|TRBV20-1|-|TRBJ2-5
CSASVASGWTETQYF
TGCAGTGCTAGTGTGGCTAGCGGGTGGACGGAGACCCAGTACTTC
>-|TRBV28|-|TRBJ1-1
CASSLQQEMNTEAFF
TGTGCCAGCAGTCTTCAACAGGAGATGAACACTGAAGCTTTCTTT
>-|TRBV6-1|-|TRBJ2-3
CASSEAGGPRDTQYF
TGTGCCAGCAGTGAAGCGGGGGGTCCCCGGGATACGCAGTATTTT
>TRBD1|TRBV3-1/TRBV3-2|-|TRBJ1-4
CASSPRQGQSNEKLFF
TGTGCCAGCAGCCCCCGACAGGGGCAATCTAATGAAAAACTGTTTTTT
>-|TRBV19|-|TRBJ1-5
CASSILRGQPQHF
TGTGCCAGTAGTATTCTGCGGGGACAGCCCCAGCATTTT
>TRBD2|TRBV4-3|-|TRBJ2-5
CASSQDGLAGGPLETQYF
TGCGCCAGCAGCCAAGATGGACTAGCGGGGGGGCCCTTGGAGACCCAGTACTTC
>TRBD2|TRBV9|-|TRBJ2-3
CASSVLEGGPTDTQYF
TGTGCCAGCAGCGTCTTAGAGGGAGGGCCGACAGATACGCAGTATTTT
>-|TRBV12-3/TRBV12-4|-|TRBJ1-2
CASSPWTGYGYTF
TGTGCCAGCAGTCCATGGACTGGATATGGCTACACCTTC
>-|TRBV29-1|once|TRBJ2-5
CSVQSLGETQYF
TGCAGCGTTCAAAGCCTAGGAGAGACCCAGTACTTC
>-|TRBV6-6|-|TRBJ1-1
CASSYSPGGEAFF
TGTGCCAGCAGTTACTCGCCAGGAGGCGAAGCTTTCTTT